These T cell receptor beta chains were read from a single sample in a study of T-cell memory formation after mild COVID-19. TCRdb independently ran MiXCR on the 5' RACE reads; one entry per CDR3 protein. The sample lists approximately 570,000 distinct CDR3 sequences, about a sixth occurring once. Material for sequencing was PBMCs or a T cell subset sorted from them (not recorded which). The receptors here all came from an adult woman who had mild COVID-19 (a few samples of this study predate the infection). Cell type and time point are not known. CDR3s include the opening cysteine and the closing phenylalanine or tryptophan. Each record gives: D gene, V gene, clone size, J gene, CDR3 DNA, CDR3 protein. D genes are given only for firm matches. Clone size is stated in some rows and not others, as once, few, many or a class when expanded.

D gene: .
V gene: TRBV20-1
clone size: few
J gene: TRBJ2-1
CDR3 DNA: TGCAGTGCTTCAAAAGGGGGGAGCTCCTACAATGAGCAGTTCTTC
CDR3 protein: CSASKGGSSYNEQFF

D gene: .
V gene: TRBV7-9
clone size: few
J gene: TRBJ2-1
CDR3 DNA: TGTGCCAGCAGTGGGCAGGGGATGGCGGGGGTGTTGTACAATGAGCAGTTCTTC
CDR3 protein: CASSGQGMAGVLYNEQFF

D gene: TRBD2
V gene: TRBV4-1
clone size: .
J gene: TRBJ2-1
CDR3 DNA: TGCGCCAGCAGCCATGGCGGGACTAGCGGGGAGGGTGAGCAGTTCTTC
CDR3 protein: CASSHGGTSGEGEQFF

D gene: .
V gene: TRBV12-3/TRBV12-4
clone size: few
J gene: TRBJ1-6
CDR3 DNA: TGTGCCAGCAGCATCCAGTATAATTCACCCCTCCACTTT
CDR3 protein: CASSIQYNSPLHF

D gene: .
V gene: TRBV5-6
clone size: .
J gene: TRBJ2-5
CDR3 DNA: TGTGCCAGCAGCTTGTGGCTCTTGGCGCGGGAGACCCAGTACTTC
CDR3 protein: CASSLWLLARETQYF

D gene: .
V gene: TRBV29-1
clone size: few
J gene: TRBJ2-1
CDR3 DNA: TGCAGCGTTGAAAGCAGCGGATCCTACAATGAGCAGTTCTTC
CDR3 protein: CSVESSGSYNEQFF

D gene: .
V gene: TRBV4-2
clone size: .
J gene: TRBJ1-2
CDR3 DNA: TGTGCCAGCAGCCAAGATATCCAGGGTGACGCCTATGGCTACACCTTC
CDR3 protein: CASSQDIQGDAYGYTF

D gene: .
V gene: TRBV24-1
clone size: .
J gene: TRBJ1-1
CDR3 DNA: TGTGCCACCAGTGATTCGAGGGGCACTGAAGCTTTCTTT
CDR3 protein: CATSDSRGTEAFF

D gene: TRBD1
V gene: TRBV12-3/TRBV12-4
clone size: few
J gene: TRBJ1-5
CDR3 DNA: TGTGCCAGCACCCGACAGGGAGTCCAGCCCCAGCATTTT
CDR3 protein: CASTRQGVQPQHF

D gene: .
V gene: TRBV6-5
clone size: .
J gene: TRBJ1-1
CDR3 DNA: TGTGCCAGCAGTTACGGGGGGCCAGGGAACACTGAAGCTTTCTTT
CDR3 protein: CASSYGGPGNTEAFF

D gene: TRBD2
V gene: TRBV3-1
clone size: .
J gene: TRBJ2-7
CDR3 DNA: TGTGCCAGCGGTTGGACTAGCGGGGGTCCCTTGAGATACGAGCAGTACTTC
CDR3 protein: CASGWTSGGPLRYEQYF

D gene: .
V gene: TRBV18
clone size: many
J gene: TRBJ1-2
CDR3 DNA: TGTGCCAGCTCACCTATGGCAGAGAACTATGGCTACACCTTC
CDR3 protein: CASSPMAENYGYTF

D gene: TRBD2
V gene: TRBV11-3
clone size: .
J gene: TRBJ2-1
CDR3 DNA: TGTGCCAGCAGCTTCCCTCAGGTGCGGGAGGGGCATGAGCAGTTCTTC
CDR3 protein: CASSFPQVREGHEQFF

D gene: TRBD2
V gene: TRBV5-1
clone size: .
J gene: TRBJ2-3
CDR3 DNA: TGCGCTGGAGGGGCGGGGGGCCCCACAGATACGCAGTATTTT
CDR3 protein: CAGGAGGPTDTQYF